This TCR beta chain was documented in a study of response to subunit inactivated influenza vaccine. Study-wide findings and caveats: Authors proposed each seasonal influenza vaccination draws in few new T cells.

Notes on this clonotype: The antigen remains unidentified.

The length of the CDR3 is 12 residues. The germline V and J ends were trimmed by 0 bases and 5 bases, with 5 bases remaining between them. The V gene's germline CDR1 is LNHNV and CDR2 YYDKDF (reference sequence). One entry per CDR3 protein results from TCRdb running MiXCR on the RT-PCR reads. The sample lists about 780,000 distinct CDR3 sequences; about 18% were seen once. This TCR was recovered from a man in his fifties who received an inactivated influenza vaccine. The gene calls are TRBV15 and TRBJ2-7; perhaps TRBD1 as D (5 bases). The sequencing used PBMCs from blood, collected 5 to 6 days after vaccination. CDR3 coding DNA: TGTGCCACCAGCAGAGACAGGGACGAGCAGTACTTC. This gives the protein CATSRDRDEQYF. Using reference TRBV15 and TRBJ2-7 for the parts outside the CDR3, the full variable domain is DAMVIQNPRYQVTQFGKPVTLSCSQTLNHNVMYWYQQKSSQAPKLLFHYYDKDFNNEADTPDNFQSRRPNTSFCFLDIRSPGLGDTAMYLCATSRDRDEQYFGPGTRLTVT.